This TCR delta chain was recorded in a study of γδ T cells in repeated Plasmodium falciparum infection (dated by TCRdb to the early 2020s). Regarding the research as a whole: The natural-infection arm enrolled Malian children exposed to intense seasonal malaria transmission and compared the Malian children with Australian children matched for age and gender. Samples from controlled-infection subjects were taken at baseline, right before selected infections, and 21 days after each infection. The study looked at how repeated Plasmodium falciparum infection shapes the human gammadelta T cell repertoire, using both natural infection in Mali and controlled human malaria infection. Four controlled human malaria infections were administered to about five malaria-naive U.S. adults over 644 days by bites from P. falciparum NF54-infected Anopheles stephensi mosquitoes. Malian gammadelta TCR repertoires were analysed cross-sectionally in periods with no transmission and longitudinally across episodes of acute febrile malaria.

For bulk TCR repertoire analysis, Vgamma9/Vdelta2+ and Vdelta2-negative gammadelta T cell populations were isolated by flow sorting from peripheral blood mononuclear cells. Libraries were made using multiplex PCR. TCRdb lists the instrument as Illumina MiSeq. Every sorted gammadelta T cell sample had both its TCR gamma (TRG) and TCR delta (TRD) chains sequenced. In the paper's pipeline: Clonotype tree plots, accumulated frequency of the top 20 clonotypes, diversity index (DI) and D75 metrics were included in the repertoire analyses. Clonotypes were called again by TCRdb from the public reads via CATT, and duplicate nucleotide sequences were then merged into one entry. The V and J calls and clone size are TCRdb's, not the authors'. Here the sample has under 65,000 delta-chain clones; around 1.8% occur a single time. 15% of the sample is held by the ten biggest clonotypes. This clone has a handful of counts. No antigen is known for it. The protein given by TCRdb reflects a much larger clone and differs at residue 14 from this DNA's translation, likely from a read error; the protein shown is the DNA's translation.

Findings and caveats that apply to the study as a whole: Repeated controlled infections appeared to drive waves of new clonotype selection in Vdelta2-negative, largely Vdelta1+, gammadelta TCR repertoires. The Malian cohort came from a small rural village of predominantly one ethnic group, limiting generalizability. Compared with the repertoires of Australian children, the Vdelta2-negative gammadelta TCR repertoires of Malian children appeared more clonally expanded, less diverse and less shared. Analysis of inter-individual variability in gammadelta T cell responses was limited by the small size of the controlled-infection cohort. A highly stable polyclonal repertoire over time and infection, with many inter-individual overlapping TCRgamma sequences, was shown by Vgamma9/Vdelta2+ TCR repertoires.

The V end gives up 2 bases and the J end 0 bases, leaving 21 bases in the junction not matched to a gene. The germline V gene supplies CDR1 TSWWSYY and CDR2 QGS. The CDR3 spans 21 residues, from the cysteine through the phenylalanine. The entry retains the CDR3 DNA only, 63 bases that are in frame from base 1. This TCR was sampled from a pool of human donors (malaria-infected and uninfected, not separated). Recombination joined TRDV1 with TRDJ1, with 7 middle bases fitting TRDD3. Sequences were obtained from gamma-delta T cells from blood. The CDR3 amino acid sequence is: CALGEISRYWGTEGDTDKLIF. The sequenced DNA: TGTGCTCTTGGGGAAATTTCCCGCTACTGGGGAACAGAGGGGGACACCGATAAACTCATCTTT.